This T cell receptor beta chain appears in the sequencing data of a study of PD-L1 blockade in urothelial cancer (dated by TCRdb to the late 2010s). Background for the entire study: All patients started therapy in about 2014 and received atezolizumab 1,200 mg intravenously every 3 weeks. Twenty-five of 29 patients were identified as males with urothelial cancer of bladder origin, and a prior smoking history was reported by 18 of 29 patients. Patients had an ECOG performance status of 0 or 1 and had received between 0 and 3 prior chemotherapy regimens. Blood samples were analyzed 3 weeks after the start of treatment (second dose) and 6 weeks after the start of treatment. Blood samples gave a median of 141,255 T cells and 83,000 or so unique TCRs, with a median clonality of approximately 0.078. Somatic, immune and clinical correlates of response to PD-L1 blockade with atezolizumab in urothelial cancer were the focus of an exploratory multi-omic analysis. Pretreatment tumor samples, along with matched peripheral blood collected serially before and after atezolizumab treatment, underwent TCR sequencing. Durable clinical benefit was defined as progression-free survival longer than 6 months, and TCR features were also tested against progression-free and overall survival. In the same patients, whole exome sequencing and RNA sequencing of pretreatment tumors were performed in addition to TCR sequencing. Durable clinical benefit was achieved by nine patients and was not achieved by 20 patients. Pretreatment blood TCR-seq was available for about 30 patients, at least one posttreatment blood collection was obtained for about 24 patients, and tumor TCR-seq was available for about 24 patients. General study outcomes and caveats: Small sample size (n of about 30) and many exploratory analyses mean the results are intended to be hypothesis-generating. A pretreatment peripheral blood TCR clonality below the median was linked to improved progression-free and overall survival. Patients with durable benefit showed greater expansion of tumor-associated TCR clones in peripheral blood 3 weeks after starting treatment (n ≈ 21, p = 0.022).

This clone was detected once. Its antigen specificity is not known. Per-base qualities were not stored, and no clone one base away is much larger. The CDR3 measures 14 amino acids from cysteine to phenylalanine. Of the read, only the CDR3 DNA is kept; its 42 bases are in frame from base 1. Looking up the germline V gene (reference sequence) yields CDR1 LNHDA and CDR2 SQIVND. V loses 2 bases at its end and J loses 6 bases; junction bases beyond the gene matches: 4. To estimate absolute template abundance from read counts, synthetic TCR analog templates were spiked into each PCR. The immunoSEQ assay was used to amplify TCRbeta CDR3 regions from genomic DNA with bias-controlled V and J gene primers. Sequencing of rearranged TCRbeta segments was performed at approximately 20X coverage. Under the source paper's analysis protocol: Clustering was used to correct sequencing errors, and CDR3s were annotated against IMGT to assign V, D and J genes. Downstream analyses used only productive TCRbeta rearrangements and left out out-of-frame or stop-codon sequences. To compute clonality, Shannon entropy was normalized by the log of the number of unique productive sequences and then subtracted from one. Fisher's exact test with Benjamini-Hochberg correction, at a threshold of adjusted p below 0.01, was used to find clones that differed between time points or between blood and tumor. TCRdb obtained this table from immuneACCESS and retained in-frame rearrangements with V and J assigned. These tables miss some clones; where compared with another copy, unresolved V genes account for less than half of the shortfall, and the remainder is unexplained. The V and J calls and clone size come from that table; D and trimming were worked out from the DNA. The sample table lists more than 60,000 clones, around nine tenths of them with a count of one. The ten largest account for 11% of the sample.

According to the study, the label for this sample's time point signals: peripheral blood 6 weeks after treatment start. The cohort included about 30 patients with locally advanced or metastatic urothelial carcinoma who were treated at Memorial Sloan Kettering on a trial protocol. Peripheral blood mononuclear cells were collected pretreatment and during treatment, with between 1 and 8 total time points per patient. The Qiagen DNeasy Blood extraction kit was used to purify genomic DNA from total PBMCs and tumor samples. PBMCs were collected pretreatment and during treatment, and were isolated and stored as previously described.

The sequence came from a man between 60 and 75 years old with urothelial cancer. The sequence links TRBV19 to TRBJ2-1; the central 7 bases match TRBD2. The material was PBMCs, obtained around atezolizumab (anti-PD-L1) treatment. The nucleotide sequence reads TGTGCCAGTAGTATATCATGGGGGGGCAATGAGCAGTTCTTC. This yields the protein CASSISWGGNEQFF.